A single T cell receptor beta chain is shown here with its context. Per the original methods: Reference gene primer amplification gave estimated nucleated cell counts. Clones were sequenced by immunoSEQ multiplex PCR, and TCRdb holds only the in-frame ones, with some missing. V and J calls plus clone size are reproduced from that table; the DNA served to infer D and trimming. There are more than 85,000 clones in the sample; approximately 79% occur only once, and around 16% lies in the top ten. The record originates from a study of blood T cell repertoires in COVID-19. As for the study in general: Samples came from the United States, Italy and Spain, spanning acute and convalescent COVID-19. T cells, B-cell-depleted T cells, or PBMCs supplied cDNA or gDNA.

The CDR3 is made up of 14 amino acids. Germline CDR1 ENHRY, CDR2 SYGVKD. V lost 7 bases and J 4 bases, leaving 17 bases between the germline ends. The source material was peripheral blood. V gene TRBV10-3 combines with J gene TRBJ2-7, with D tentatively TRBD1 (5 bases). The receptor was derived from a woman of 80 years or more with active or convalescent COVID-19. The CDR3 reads CAITPGPSGYEQYF. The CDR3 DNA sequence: TGTGCCATCACCCCAGGGCCCTCTGGTTACGAGCAGTACTTC.